This is a list of T cell receptor beta chains from one sample in a study of T cells after yellow fever vaccination. TCRdb re-called the 5' RACE reads with MiXCR, one entry per CDR3 protein. The data contain approximately 96,000 distinct CDR3 sequences, about 8.4% of them singletons. The specimen was CD8+ T cells not binding an NS4B(214-222) dextramer, sorted from PBMCs, collected around 16 days after the first yellow fever vaccination. These receptors originate from a man between 18 and 29 years old who received the YFV17D yellow fever vaccine. Each CDR3 is given with its conserved first and last residue. The D gene is left open where the match is weak. Clone size appears in some rows only: once, few, many, or a class for an expanded clone.

d_call,clone_size,v_call,j_call,cdr3_aa,cdr3_nt
TRBD1,-,TRBV7-9,TRBJ2-3,CASSLMDRSTDTQYF,TGTGCCAGCAGCTTAATGGACAGGAGCACAGATACGCAGTATTTT
TRBD1,-,TRBV12-3/TRBV12-4,TRBJ2-3,CASRLRDRGPDTQYF,TGTGCCAGCAGGCTCCGGGACAGGGGGCCAGATACGCAGTATTTT
-,few,TRBV5-6,TRBJ1-1,CASSSGLMNTEAFF,TGTGCCAGCAGCTCGGGACTGATGAACACTGAAGCTTTCTTT
-,few,TRBV4-3,TRBJ1-4,CASSQGGADKLFF,TGCGCCAGCAGCCAAGGGGGAGCCGATAAACTGTTTTTT
-,few,TRBV11-2,TRBJ2-1,CASSKPWGLYNEQFF,TGTGCCAGCAGCAAACCCTGGGGCTTATACAATGAGCAGTTCTTC
-,many,TRBV11-2,TRBJ1-1,CASSLVGGGTEAFF,TGTGCCAGCAGCTTAGTAGGGGGAGGCACTGAAGCTTTCTTT
-,-,TRBV9,TRBJ1-4,CASSGRGGEKLFF,TGTGCCAGCAGCGGACGAGGAGGCGAAAAACTGTTTTTT
-,few,TRBV11-2,TRBJ2-7,CASSSSNSYEQYF,TGTGCCAGCAGCTCGTCAAACTCCTACGAGCAGTACTTC
-,few,TRBV4-3,TRBJ2-2,CASSQDAAGLDTGELFF,TGCGCCAGCAGCCAAGATGCGGCAGGGCTCGACACCGGGGAGCTGTTTTTT
-,-,TRBV19,TRBJ2-1,CASSSGIHDEQFF,TGTGCCAGTAGTTCGGGAATTCACGATGAGCAGTTCTTC
-,-,TRBV7-2,TRBJ2-7,CASSFPGVYYEQYF,TGTGCCAGCAGCTTTCCGGGGGTGTACTACGAGCAGTACTTC
TRBD1,-,TRBV13,TRBJ2-7,CASSPPGQGPWGENEQYF,TGTGCCAGCAGCCCGCCGGGACAGGGCCCCTGGGGGGAGAACGAGCAGTACTTC
-,many,TRBV6-5,TRBJ1-4,CASSIQGFNEKLFF,TGTGCCAGCAGTATACAGGGTTTTAATGAAAAACTGTTTTTT
TRBD2,-,TRBV6-5,TRBJ2-1,CASSYSAGGPYNEQFF,TGTGCCAGCAGTTACTCCGCGGGGGGACCCTACAATGAGCAGTTCTTC
TRBD2,-,TRBV7-3,TRBJ2-4,CASSPTGGTKNIQYF,TGTGCCAGCAGCCCAACGGGGGGAACCAAAAACATTCAGTACTTC
-,many,TRBV19,TRBJ1-2,CASSPRQYYGYTF,TGTGCCAGTAGTCCCAGACAGTACTATGGCTACACCTTC
-,-,TRBV5-4,TRBJ1-2,CASSFDSDPIYGYTF,TGTGCCAGCAGCTTTGACAGTGACCCCATCTATGGCTACACCTTC
-,few,TRBV12-3/TRBV12-4,TRBJ1-5,CASSLLGGAEDQPQHF,TGTGCCAGCAGTTTACTTGGGGGCGCAGAAGATCAGCCCCAGCATTTT
-,many,TRBV11-2,TRBJ2-2,CASSLVPNTGELFF,TGTGCCAGCAGCTTAGTCCCGAACACCGGGGAGCTGTTTTTT
-,few,TRBV30,TRBJ2-1,CAWSVGQGIVLEQFF,TGTGCCTGGAGTGTAGGTCAGGGGATAGTGCTTGAGCAGTTCTTC
TRBD1,-,TRBV6-1,TRBJ1-2,CASSDPYRGRNYGYTF,TGTGCCAGCAGTGACCCGTACAGGGGGCGAAACTATGGCTACACCTTC
-,few,TRBV4-1,TRBJ1-2,CASSLPRQASYGYTF,TGCGCCAGCAGCCTTCCAAGACAGGCGAGCTATGGCTACACCTTC
TRBD1,-,TRBV10-2,TRBJ1-5,CASKDRGSQPQHF,TGCGCCAGCAAGGACAGGGGTTCTCAGCCCCAGCATTTT
-,few,TRBV5-6,TRBJ2-3,CASSFGTQTDTQYF,TGTGCCAGCAGCTTTGGGACCCAAACAGATACGCAGTATTTT
-,-,TRBV11-1,TRBJ1-1,CASSRAGSRSEAFF,TGTGCCAGCAGCAGGGCGGGATCACGGTCTGAAGCTTTCTTT
-,-,TRBV19,TRBJ2-1,CASSISPYPGGYTDEQFF,TGTGCCAGTAGTATATCCCCTTATCCGGGGGGCTACACGGATGAGCAGTTCTTC
-,-,TRBV7-6,TRBJ2-1,CASSPRGTAPYNEQFF,TGTGCCAGCAGCCCGCGGGGAACAGCACCCTACAATGAGCAGTTCTTC
-,few,TRBV7-3,TRBJ2-3,CASSSSGGGGDTQYF,TGTGCCAGCAGCTCTTCTGGGGGTGGCGGAGATACGCAGTATTTT
-,many,TRBV4-1,TRBJ2-2,CASSTRQKMNTGELFF,TGCGCCAGCAGCACCCGACAGAAGATGAACACCGGGGAGCTGTTTTTT
TRBD1,many,TRBV12-3/TRBV12-4,TRBJ2-2,CASSLTGVGTGELFF,TGTGCCAGCAGCCTGACAGGGGTCGGCACCGGGGAGCTGTTTTTT
-,-,TRBV27,TRBJ1-5,CASSLYPDQPQHF,TGTGCCAGCAGTTTATATCCGGATCAGCCCCAGCATTTT
-,-,TRBV10-3,TRBJ2-6,CAIRAPDPTGANVLTF,TGTGCCATCAGGGCTCCAGATCCCACTGGGGCCAACGTCCTGACTTTC
-,-,TRBV3-1,TRBJ2-1,CASSQGGTDNEQFF,TGTGCCAGCAGCCAAGGCGGGACAGACAATGAGCAGTTCTTC
-,-,TRBV7-2,TRBJ2-5,CASSLVGLGTRETQYF,TGTGCCAGCAGCTTAGTAGGTTTGGGGACACGGGAGACCCAGTACTTC
TRBD2,few,TRBV6-1,TRBJ2-4,CASSVTSGGSKNIQYF,TGTGCCAGCAGCGTGACTAGCGGGGGGTCTAAAAACATTCAGTACTTC
-,few,TRBV20-1,TRBJ2-2,CSAENTGELFF,TGCAGTGCTGAGAACACCGGGGAGCTGTTTTTT
-,few,TRBV29-1,TRBJ2-2,CSVRVADSHSGELFF,TGCAGCGTTCGAGTGGCGGACAGTCACAGCGGGGAGCTGTTTTTT
-,-,TRBV13,TRBJ1-4,CASSLQGNPEKLFF,TGTGCCAGCAGCTTACAGGGGAATCCTGAAAAACTGTTTTTT
-,few,TRBV7-2,TRBJ2-5,CASSMRGIVETQYF,TGTGCCAGCAGCATGAGGGGAATAGTGGAGACCCAGTACTTC
-,few,TRBV27,TRBJ2-5,CASSFDRGETQYF,TGTGCCAGCAGTTTTGACCGGGGAGAGACCCAGTACTTC
-,few,TRBV19,TRBJ2-5,CASSILGGALQETQYF,TGTGCCAGTAGTATTCTGGGGGGAGCCTTACAAGAGACCCAGTACTTC
-,-,TRBV7-2,TRBJ2-1,CASSLGAGGEQFF,TGTGCCAGCAGCTTAGGAGCGGGCGGGGAGCAGTTCTTC
TRBD2,few,TRBV6-2/TRBV6-3,TRBJ2-2,CASTVGEKRGDTGELFF,TGTGCCAGCACCGTTGGGGAGAAGCGGGGCGACACCGGGGAGCTGTTTTTT
-,many,TRBV11-2,TRBJ1-2,CASSSGTGSGYTF,TGTGCCAGCAGCTCCGGAACAGGGTCTGGCTACACCTTC
-,-,TRBV27,TRBJ1-1,CASSFIPVNTEAFF,TGTGCCAGCAGTTTTATCCCCGTGAACACTGAAGCTTTCTTT
TRBD1,-,TRBV4-2,TRBJ2-2,CASSLTGGAGRVTGELFF,TGTGCCAGCAGCCTTACAGGGGGCGCGGGCCGGGTCACCGGGGAGCTGTTTTTT
-,few,TRBV6-5,TRBJ2-7,CASSPGTVEQYF,TGTGCCAGCAGTCCCGGTACGGTAGAGCAGTACTTC
TRBD2,few,TRBV12-3/TRBV12-4,TRBJ2-5,CASSPSTGGAGETQYF,TGTGCCAGCAGCCCCTCGACCGGGGGGGCCGGTGAGACCCAGTACTTC
-,-,TRBV5-1,TRBJ2-2,CASSFPASDGNTGELFF,TGCGCCAGCAGCTTTCCCGCTTCAGACGGTAACACCGGGGAGCTGTTTTTT
-,-,TRBV25-1,TRBJ1-5,CASRSTKGWNQPQHF,TGTGCCAGCAGGAGCACCAAGGGCTGGAATCAGCCCCAGCATTTT
-,many,TRBV12-3/TRBV12-4,TRBJ1-5,CASSFSRTHQPQHF,TGTGCCAGCAGTTTCTCCCGTACACATCAGCCCCAGCATTTT
TRBD2,-,TRBV19,TRBJ2-1,CASSIGSSGPYNEQFF,TGTGCCAGTAGTATAGGTTCTAGCGGGCCGTACAATGAGCAGTTCTTC